Described below is a single TCR beta chain sequence and its context. The sample originates from a study of OX40 agonist ivuxolimab in advanced cancers. Study as a whole: The patients received agonistic anti-OX40 (CD134) antibody ivuxolimab. It was permissible to have had prior anti-PD-1, anti-PD-L1 or anti-CTLA-4 therapy, and around 40% had some.

The germline V gene has CDR1 SGHTA and CDR2 FQGTGA. V lost 4 bases and J 3 bases, leaving 12 bases between the germline ends. This CDR3 region has 14 residues. Measured with immunoSEQ multiplex PCR; TCRdb has only the in-frame clones, and not every one. The sample records just under 85,000 clones, 65% to 85% being singletons. V usage is TRBV7-3 and J usage is TRBJ1-2; weak D call: TRBD1 (6 bases). The sequence derives from an adult with an advanced solid tumor such as melanoma, head and neck, liver or kidney cancer. Sequencing used CD4+ or CD8+ T cells sorted from blood, obtained in a trial of the OX40 agonist ivuxolimab. CDR3 protein: CASSSSDSDYGYTF. As DNA, the CDR3 is TGTGCCAGCAGCTCCTCGGACAGCGACTATGGCTACACCTTC. The complete variable domain, with remaining parts taken from reference TRBV7-3 and TRBJ1-2, reads GAGVSQTPSNKVTEKGKYVELRCDPISGHTALYWYRQSLGQGPEFLIYFQGTGAADDSGLPNDRFFAVRPEGSVSTLKIQRTERGDSAVYLCASSSSDSDYGYTFGSGTRLTVV.